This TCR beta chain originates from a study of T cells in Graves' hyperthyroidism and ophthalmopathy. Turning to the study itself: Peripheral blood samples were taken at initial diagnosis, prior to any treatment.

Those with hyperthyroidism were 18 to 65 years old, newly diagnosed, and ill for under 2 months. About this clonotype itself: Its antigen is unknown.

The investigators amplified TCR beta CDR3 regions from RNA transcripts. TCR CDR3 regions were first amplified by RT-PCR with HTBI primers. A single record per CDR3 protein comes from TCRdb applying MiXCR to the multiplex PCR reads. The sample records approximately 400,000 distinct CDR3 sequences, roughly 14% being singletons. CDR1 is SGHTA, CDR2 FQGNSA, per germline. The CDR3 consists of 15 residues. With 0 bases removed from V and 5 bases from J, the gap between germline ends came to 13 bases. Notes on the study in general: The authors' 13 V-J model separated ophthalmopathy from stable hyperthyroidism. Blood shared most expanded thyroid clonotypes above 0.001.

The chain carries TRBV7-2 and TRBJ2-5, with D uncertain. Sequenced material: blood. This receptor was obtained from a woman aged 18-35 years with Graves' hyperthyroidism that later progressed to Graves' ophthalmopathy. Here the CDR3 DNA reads TGTGCCAGCAGCTTAGCGCTAACGAGGATGGAGACCCAGTACTTC. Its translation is CASSLALTRMETQYF.